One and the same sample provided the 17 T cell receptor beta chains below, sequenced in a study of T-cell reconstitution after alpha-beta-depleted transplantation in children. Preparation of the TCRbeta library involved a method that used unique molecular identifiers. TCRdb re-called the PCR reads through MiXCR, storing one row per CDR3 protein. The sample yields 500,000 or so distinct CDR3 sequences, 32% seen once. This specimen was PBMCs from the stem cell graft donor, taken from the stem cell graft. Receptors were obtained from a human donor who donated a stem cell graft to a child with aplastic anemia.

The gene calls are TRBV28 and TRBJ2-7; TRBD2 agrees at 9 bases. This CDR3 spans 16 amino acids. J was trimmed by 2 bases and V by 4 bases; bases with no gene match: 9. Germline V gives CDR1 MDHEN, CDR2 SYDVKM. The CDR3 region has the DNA TGTGCCAGCAGTTCCCCTGCTAGCGGGGCCGCCTACGAGCAGTACGTC. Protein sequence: CASSSPASGAAYEQYV.

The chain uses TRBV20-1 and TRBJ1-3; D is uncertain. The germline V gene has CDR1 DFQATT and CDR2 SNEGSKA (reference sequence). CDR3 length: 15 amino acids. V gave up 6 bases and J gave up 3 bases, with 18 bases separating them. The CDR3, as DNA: TGCAGTGCGTTGGAAGGATTAGAGGGTGGAAACACCATATATTTT. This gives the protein CSALEGLEGGNTIYF.

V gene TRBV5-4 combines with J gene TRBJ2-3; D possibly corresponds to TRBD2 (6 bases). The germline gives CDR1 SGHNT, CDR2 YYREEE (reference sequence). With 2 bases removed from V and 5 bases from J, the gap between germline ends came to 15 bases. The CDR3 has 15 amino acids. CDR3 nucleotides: TGTGCCAGCAGCTTATTGAGGGAGGCGGAAGATACGCAGTATTTT. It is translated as CASSLLREAEDTQYF.

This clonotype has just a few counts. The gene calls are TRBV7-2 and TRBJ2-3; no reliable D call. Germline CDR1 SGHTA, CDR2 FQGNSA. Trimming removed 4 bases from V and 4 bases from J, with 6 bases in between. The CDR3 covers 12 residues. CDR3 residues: CASSSQADTQYF. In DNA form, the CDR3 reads TGTGCCAGCAGCTCACAAGCAGATACGCAGTATTTT.

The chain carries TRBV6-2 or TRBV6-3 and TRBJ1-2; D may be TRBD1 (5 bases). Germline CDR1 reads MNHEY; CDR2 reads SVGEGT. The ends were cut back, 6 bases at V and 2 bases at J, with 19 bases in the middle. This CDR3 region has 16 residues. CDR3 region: CASSRTDPRGNYGYTF. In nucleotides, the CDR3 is TGTGCCAGCAGCCGGACCGACCCTAGGGGAAACTATGGCTACACCTTC.

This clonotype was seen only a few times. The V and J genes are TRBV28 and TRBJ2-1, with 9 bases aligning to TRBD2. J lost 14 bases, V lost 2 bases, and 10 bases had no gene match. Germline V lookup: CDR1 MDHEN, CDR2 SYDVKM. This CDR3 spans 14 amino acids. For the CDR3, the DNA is TGTGCCAGCAGTTTAAAAGCTAGCGGGAAGTTGAAGTTCTTC. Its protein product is CASSLKASGKLKFF. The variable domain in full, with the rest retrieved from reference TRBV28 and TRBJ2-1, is DVKVTQSSRYLVKRTGEKVFLECVQDMDHENMFWYRQDPGLGLRLIYFSYDVKMKEKGDIPEGYSVSREKKERFSLILESASTNQTSMYLCASSLKASGKLKFFGPGTRLTVL.

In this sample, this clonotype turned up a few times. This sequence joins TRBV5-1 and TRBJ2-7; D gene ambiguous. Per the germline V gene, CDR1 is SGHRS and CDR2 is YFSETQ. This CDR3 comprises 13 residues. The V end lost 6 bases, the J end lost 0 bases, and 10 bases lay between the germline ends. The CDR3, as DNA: TGCGCCAGCACCGTTGACACCTCCTACGAGCAGTACTTC. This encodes CASTVDTSYEQYF.

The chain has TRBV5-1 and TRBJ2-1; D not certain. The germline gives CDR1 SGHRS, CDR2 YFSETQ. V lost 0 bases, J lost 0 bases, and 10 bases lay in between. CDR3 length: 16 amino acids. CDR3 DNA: TGCGCCAGCAGCTTGGCCTTGGTACTCTCCTACAATGAGCAGTTCTTC. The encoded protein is CASSLALVLSYNEQFF.

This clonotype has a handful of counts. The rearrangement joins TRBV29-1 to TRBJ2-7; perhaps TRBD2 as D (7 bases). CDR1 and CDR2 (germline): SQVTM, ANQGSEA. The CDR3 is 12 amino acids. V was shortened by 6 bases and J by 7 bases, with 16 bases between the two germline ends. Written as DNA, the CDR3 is TGCAGCGTGAATATGGGAGGGGGGGAGCAGTACTTC. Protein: CSVNMGGGEQYF.

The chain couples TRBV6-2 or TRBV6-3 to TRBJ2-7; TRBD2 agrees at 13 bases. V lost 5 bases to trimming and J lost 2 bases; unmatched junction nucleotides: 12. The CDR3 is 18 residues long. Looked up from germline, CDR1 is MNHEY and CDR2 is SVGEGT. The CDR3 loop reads CASSQSVLTSGGTYEQYF. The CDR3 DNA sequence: TGTGCCAGCAGTCAATCCGTTTTGACTAGCGGGGGGACCTACGAGCAGTACTTC.

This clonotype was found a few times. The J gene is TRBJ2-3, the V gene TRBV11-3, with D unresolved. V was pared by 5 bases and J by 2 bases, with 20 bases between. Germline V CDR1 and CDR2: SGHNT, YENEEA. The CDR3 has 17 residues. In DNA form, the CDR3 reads TGTGCCAGCAGCGGGCGGTGGGCAGCCACCTCCACAGATACGCAGTATTTT. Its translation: CASSGRWAATSTDTQYF.

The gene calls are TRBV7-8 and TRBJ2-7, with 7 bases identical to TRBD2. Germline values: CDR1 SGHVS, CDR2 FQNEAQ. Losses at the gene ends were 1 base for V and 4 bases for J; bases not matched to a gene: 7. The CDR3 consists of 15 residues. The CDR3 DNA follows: TGTGCCAGCAGCTTAGTGGGAGGGGTCGGATACGAGCAGTACTTC. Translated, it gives CASSLVGGVGYEQYF.

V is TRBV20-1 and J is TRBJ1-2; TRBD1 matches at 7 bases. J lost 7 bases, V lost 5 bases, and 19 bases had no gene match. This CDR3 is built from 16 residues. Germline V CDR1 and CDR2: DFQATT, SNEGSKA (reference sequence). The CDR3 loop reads CSAPPLPDRVRGGYTF. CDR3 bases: TGCAGTGCTCCCCCCCTACCTGACAGGGTACGAGGTGGCTACACCTTC.

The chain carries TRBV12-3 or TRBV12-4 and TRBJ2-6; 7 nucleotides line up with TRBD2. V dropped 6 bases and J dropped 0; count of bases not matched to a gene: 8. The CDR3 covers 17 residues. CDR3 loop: CASRSGGGFSGANVLTF. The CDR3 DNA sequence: TGTGCCAGCAGATCCGGCGGGGGATTCTCTGGGGCCAACGTCCTGACTTTC.

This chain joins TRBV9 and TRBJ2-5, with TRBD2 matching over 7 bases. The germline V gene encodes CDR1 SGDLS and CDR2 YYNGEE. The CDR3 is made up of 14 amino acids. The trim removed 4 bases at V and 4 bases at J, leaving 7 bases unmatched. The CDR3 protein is CASSHWGGGETQYF. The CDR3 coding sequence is TGTGCCAGCAGCCATTGGGGGGGAGGAGAGACCCAGTACTTC.

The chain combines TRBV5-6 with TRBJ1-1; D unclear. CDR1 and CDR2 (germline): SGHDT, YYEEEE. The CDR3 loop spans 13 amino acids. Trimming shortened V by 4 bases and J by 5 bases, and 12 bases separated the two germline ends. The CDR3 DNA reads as TGTGCCAGCAGCCGTAAGGTGAGGACTGAAGCTTTCTTT. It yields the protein CASSRKVRTEAFF.

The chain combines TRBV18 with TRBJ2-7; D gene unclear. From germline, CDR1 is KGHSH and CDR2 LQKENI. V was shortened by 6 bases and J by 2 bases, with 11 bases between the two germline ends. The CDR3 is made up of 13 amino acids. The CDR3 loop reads CASSNQQTYEQYF. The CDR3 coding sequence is TGTGCCAGCTCGAATCAGCAGACCTACGAGCAGTACTTC.